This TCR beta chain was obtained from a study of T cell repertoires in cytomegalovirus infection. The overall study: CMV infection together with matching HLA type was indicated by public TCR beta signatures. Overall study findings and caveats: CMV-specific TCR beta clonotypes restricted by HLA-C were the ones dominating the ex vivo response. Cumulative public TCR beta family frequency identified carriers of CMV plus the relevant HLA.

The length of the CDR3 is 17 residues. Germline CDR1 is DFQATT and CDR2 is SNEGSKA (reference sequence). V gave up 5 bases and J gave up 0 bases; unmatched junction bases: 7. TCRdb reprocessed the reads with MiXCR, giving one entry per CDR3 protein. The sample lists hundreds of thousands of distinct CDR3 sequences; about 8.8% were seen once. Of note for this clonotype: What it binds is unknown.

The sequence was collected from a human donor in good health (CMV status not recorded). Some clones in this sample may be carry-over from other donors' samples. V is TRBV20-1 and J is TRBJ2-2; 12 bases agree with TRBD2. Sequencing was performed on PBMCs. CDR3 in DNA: TGCAGTGCTCAATCCGGACTAGCGGGGACGAACACCGGGGAGCTGTTTTTT. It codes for CSAQSGLAGTNTGELFF.